Below are 11 T cell receptor beta chains sequenced from a single sample in a study of blood T cell repertoires in COVID-19. Produced via immunoSEQ multiplex PCR; TCRdb's table is partial and in-frame only. The sample contains some 180,000 clones, around 80% of which appear only once. Material: peripheral blood. Receptors were obtained from a woman in her thirties or forties with COVID-19, enrolled during active disease.

The V and J genes are TRBV6-5 and TRBJ2-3; tentative D call: TRBD1 (7 bases). V was pared by 0 bases and J by 8 bases, with 18 bases between. The germline V gene has CDR1 MNHEY and CDR2 SVGAGI. The CDR3 runs to 16 residues. CDR3 sequence (DNA): TGTGCCAGCAGTTACTCGAGCAGGGGGGTAGGGGGTACGCAGTATTTT. It is translated as CASSYSSRGVGGTQYF.

The chain uses TRBV24-1 and TRBJ2-3; 13 nucleotides agree with TRBD2. CDR1 is KGHDR, CDR2 SFDVKD, per germline. V shed 2 bases and J 1 base; nucleotides not matched to a gene: 2. This CDR3 spans 17 amino acids. CDR3 nucleotides: TGTGCCACCAGTGATTCCGGACTAGCGGGAGGCACAGATACGCAGTATTTT. Translated: CATSDSGLAGGTDTQYF.

V and J are TRBV11-3 and TRBJ2-3, with a weak D call TRBD1 (5 bases). The germline V and J ends were trimmed by 0 bases and 0 bases, with 7 bases remaining between them. The CDR3 consists of 15 residues. Germline CDR1 is SGHNT and CDR2 is YENEEA. The CDR3 reads CASSLDGASTDTQYF. CDR3 sequence (DNA): TGTGCCAGCAGCTTAGATGGGGCTAGCACAGATACGCAGTATTTT.

The V and J genes are TRBV3-1 (or the pseudogene TRBV3-2) and TRBJ2-3, with 11 bases lining up with TRBD2. This CDR3 spans 17 amino acids. Trimming removed 4 bases from V and 7 bases from J; junction bases left unmatched: 13. Germline CDR1 LGHDT, CDR2 YNNKEL (reference sequence). The CDR3 coding sequence is TGTGCCAGCAGCCCGGGCGGTAGCGGGAGGGCCGGGAATACGCAGTATTTT. Protein product: CASSPGGSGRAGNTQYF.

V gene TRBV6-4 combines with J gene TRBJ2-3; 7 positions agree with TRBD2. V shed 4 bases, J shed 0 bases, and the junction held 1 base outside the gene matches. The CDR3 loop spans 14 amino acids. Germline CDR1 reads MRHNA; CDR2 reads SNTAGT. CDR3 in amino acids: CASSVSGSTDTQYF. For the CDR3, the DNA is TGTGCCAGCAGTGTTAGCGGGAGCACAGATACGCAGTATTTT.

The rearrangement uses TRBV4-1 and TRBJ1-1; D gene ambiguous. This CDR3 contains 14 residues. Trimming shortened V by 0 bases and J by 11 bases, and 16 bases separated the two germline ends. Per the germline V gene, CDR1 is MGHRA and CDR2 is YSYEKL. The CDR3 DNA sequence: TGCGCCAGCAGCCAAGATACTATCCGGCACGTGGCTTTCTTT. Residues: CASSQDTIRHVAFF.

This chain joins TRBV12-5 and TRBJ2-3; no clear D. There are 12 residues in the CDR3. The V gene's germline CDR1 is LGHNT and CDR2 FRNRAP. V was cut by 5 bases and J by 1 base, with 4 bases left in between. CDR3 amino acids: CASGRGTDTQYF. In nucleotides, the CDR3 is TGTGCTAGTGGTCGCGGCACAGATACGCAGTATTTT.

There are a few counts of this clone. This chain links TRBV6-6 with TRBJ2-7; a weak D match, TRBD1 (5 bases). V gave up 0 bases and J gave up 4 bases, with 7 bases separating them. Germline assignment: CDR1 MNHNY and CDR2 SVGAGI (reference sequence). The length of the CDR3 is 13 residues. The CDR3 here is CASSYSRQYEQYF. The CDR3 DNA follows: TGTGCCAGCAGTTACTCCCGACAGTACGAGCAGTACTTC.

CDR3 loop: CATSDPRDRAYEQYF. The CDR3 nucleotides are TGTGCCACCAGTGACCCCCGGGACAGGGCCTACGAGCAGTACTTC. V usage is TRBV24-1 and J usage is TRBJ2-7, with TRBD1 identical over 9 bases. The germline CDR1 and CDR2 sequences are KGHDR and SFDVKD. Trimming removed 4 bases from V and 2 bases from J; junction bases left unmatched: 5. The CDR3 covers 15 residues.

This sequence joins TRBV12-3 or TRBV12-4 and TRBJ2-1; the D is unclear. This CDR3 has 11 residues. Trimming shortened V by 8 bases and J by 6 bases, and 8 bases separated the two germline ends. CDR3 bases: TGTGCCAGCTGTACTGGCAATGAGCAGTTCTTC. Protein product: CASCTGNEQFF.

The chain recombines TRBV6-1 with TRBJ2-5; 14 bases line up with TRBD2. This CDR3 contains 16 residues. Trimming took 4 bases from V and 5 from J; bases not matched to a gene: 6. From germline, CDR1 is MNHNS and CDR2 SASEGT. CDR3 DNA: TGTGCCAGCAGTGCGGGACTAGCGGGGGCGGCGGAGACCCAGTACTTC. Its translation: CASSAGLAGAAETQYF.